The 27 T cell receptor beta chains in this list originate from one sample, sequenced in a study of breast tumors, draining lymph nodes, adjacent tissues. Breast cancer patients provided tissue from their axillary draining lymph nodes. Each CDR3 protein gets one entry after TCRdb re-called the multiplex PCR reads with MiXCR. The repertoire has 85,000 to 130,000 distinct CDR3 sequences, 20% to 25% of them found once; the top ten carry 1% to 1.5%. Sequenced input: axillary lymph node tissue. The receptors were gathered from a female donor with breast cancer. Some clones in this sample may be carry-over from other donors' samples.

As to this clonotype: At one end, the junction sequence differs from germline, possibly due to a read error. This chain uses TRBV25-1 with TRBJ1-2, with D hard to call. Germline lookup yields CDR1 MGHDK and CDR2 SYGVNS. The CDR3 contains 11 residues. Here the CDR3 reads CASSGGYGNTF. The CDR3 nucleotides read TGTGCCAGCAGTGGAGGCTATGGCAACACCTTC.

V and J are TRBV3-1 and TRBJ2-1; D is unclear. V was pared by 1 base and J by 9 bases, with 10 bases between. Per the germline V gene, CDR1 is LGHDT and CDR2 is YNNKEL (reference sequence). CDR3 length: 13 amino acids. The CDR3 region is CASSQAIGLEQFF. In DNA, the CDR3 is TGTGCCAGCAGCCAAGCGATAGGGCTTGAGCAGTTCTTC.

This clonotype has at least ten counts. The chain carries TRBV7-6 and TRBJ1-2; tentatively, D is TRBD1 (5 bases). CDR3 length: 18 amino acids. The V end was cut by 5 bases, the J end by 0 bases, with 22 bases between. Germline V gene lookup returns CDR1 SGHVS and CDR2 FNYEAQ. CDR3 nucleotide sequence: TGTGCCAGCAGCCCGAGGTTCGCCGGGGACCCAGCTAACTATGGCTACACCTTC. Residues: CASSPRFAGDPANYGYTF.

This clonotype was seen at least ten times. V usage is TRBV6-6 and J usage is TRBJ2-7; D is undetermined. CDR1 MNHNY and CDR2 SVGAGI come from the germline V gene (reference sequence). CDR3 length equals 14 residues. Trimming cost V 2 bases and J 0 bases, with 8 bases left between them. The CDR3 reads CASSYGDGSYEQYF. The CDR3 region has the DNA TGTGCCAGCAGTTACGGCGATGGCTCCTACGAGCAGTACTTC.

In its sample, this clonotype was seen many times. The V call is TRBV25-1, the J call TRBJ1-2; TRBD1 might be the D (5 bases). The germline gives CDR1 MGHDK, CDR2 SYGVNS. The CDR3 loop spans 13 amino acids. V was trimmed by 5 bases and J by 4 bases, leaving 11 bases between them. The CDR3 protein is CASSREGAYGYTF. Here the CDR3 DNA reads TGTGCCAGCAGTCGGGAAGGGGCCTATGGCTACACCTTC.

This clonotype has just a few counts. This chain connects TRBV30 to TRBJ1-5, with 8 nucleotides matching TRBD1. Germline V gene data show CDR1 as GTSNPN and CDR2 as SVGIG (reference sequence). V trimming: 1 base; J trimming: 1 base; junction bases outside the gene matches: 0. The CDR3 runs to 14 residues. CDR3 nucleotide sequence: TGTGCCTGGAGTGGGACAGGGAGCAATCAGCCCCAGCATTTT. Translated: CAWSGTGSNQPQHF.

With regard to this clonotype: This may be a read error: a much more frequent sequence differs by one nucleotide. The conserved phenylalanine or tryptophan is not found at the CDR3 terminus, so this likely reflects a read error. V is TRBV2 and J is TRBJ1-4, with D possibly TRBD1 on 5 matching bases. V was trimmed by 3 bases and J by 5 bases, leaving 10 bases between them. This CDR3 comprises 14 residues. Germline CDR1 and CDR2: SNHLY and FYNNEI. The CDR3 bases are TGTGCCAGCAGTGACAGGGTGGGGAATGAAAAACTGTTTCTT. Protein product: CASSDRVGNEKLFL.

This clonotype was seen just once. This chain joins TRBV12-3 or TRBV12-4 and TRBJ2-1, with 8 bases identical to TRBD2. The length of the CDR3 is 15 residues. V shed 5 bases and J 5 bases; nucleotides not matched to a gene: 8. CDR3 coding DNA: TGTGCCAGCAGTCTCAGACTAGCGACAAACAATGAGCAGTTCTTC. The encoded protein is CASSLRLATNNEQFF.

The table lists this clonotype with a few counts. V usage is TRBV28 and J usage is TRBJ1-4; D is unresolved. This CDR3 region has 13 residues. V was trimmed by 5 bases and J by 10 bases, leaving 14 bases between them. Per germline, CDR1 MDHEN and CDR2 SYDVKM. Here the CDR3 DNA reads TGTGCCAGCAGTCTGACACGGTCCGGAAAACTGTTTTTT. Protein sequence: CASSLTRSGKLFF.

The sample holds many counts of this clonotype. V and J are TRBV7-9 and TRBJ2-7, with 7 bases matching TRBD1. The germline gives CDR1 SEHNR, CDR2 FQNEAQ (reference sequence). The CDR3 runs to 16 residues. V gave up 5 bases and J gave up 0 bases; unmatched junction bases: 10. The CDR3 DNA follows: TGTGCCAGCAGCACCAAGACAGGGACCCTCTCCTACGAGCAGTACTTC. Protein product: CASSTKTGTLSYEQYF.

This clonotype was detected many times. CDR3 DNA: TGCGCCAGCCAGAGGCAGGCGACGGGCAATGAGCAGTTCTTC. It yields the protein CASQRQATGNEQFF. V and J are TRBV10-2 and TRBJ2-1, with D unclear. CDR1 WSHSY and CDR2 SAAADI come from the germline V gene. The CDR3 consists of 14 residues. Deletions cut 8 bases from V and 6 bases from J, with 17 bases between.

The V gene is TRBV9, the J gene TRBJ1-3; maybe TRBD1 (5 bases). CDR1 and CDR2 (germline): SGDLS, YYNGEE. The CDR3 extends over 17 amino acids. V lost 2 bases and J lost 0, with 15 bases in between. The CDR3 DNA reads as TGTGCCAGCAGCGTTGGCGGTGGGGCGGTCTCTGGAAACACCATATATTTT. This encodes CASSVGGGAVSGNTIYF.

Many counts were recorded for this clonotype. The genes are TRBV2 and TRBJ1-4; D is possibly TRBD1 (6 bases). The CDR3 extends over 17 amino acids. Per germline, CDR1 SNHLY and CDR2 FYNNEI. V gave up 1 base and J gave up 5 bases, with 17 bases separating them. CDR3 DNA: TGTGCCAGCAGTGAAGTTCGGGGGGCACACCCCAATGAAAAACTGTTTTTT. Its translation is CASSEVRGAHPNEKLFF.

This clonotype has at least ten counts. The rearrangement joins TRBV11-3 to TRBJ2-1; D may be TRBD2 (7 bases). The V gene's germline CDR1 is SGHNT and CDR2 YENEEA. The CDR3 runs to 13 residues. Trimming removed 3 bases at V and 8 bases at J, with 11 bases between. The CDR3 DNA is TGTGCCAGCAGCTTCACGGGGGGCCATGAGCAGTTCTTC. Residues: CASSFTGGHEQFF.

Comments on this clonotype: A much larger clone differs by one base, so this may be a read error. This chain uses TRBV4-3 with TRBJ2-5; D is unresolved. Germline CDR1 LGHNA, CDR2 YSLEER. This CDR3 region has 12 residues. The CDR3 DNA reads TGCGCCAGCGGCCAAGTTAAAGAGACCCAGTACTTC. Translating gives CASGQVKETQYF.

This clonotype was recorded many times. The rearrangement uses TRBV12-3 or TRBV12-4 and TRBJ2-1, with D tentatively TRBD2 (5 bases). Trimming took 6 bases from V and 8 from J, leaving 17 bases between them. The CDR3 runs 14 residues. The CDR3 DNA sequence: TGTGCCAGCAGAATATTCTTAGGGAGTGATGAGCAGTTCTTC. It translates to CASRIFLGSDEQFF.

This clonotype was seen only a few times. This chain links TRBV5-1 with TRBJ2-5; maybe TRBD2 (5 bases). Germline CDR1 is SGHRS and CDR2 is YFSETQ. The CDR3 is 13 amino acids. Trimming removed 0 bases at V and 9 bases at J, with 12 bases between. As DNA, the CDR3 is TGCGCCAGCAGCTTGGAGGACTTGACGGCCCAGTACTTC. Its protein is CASSLEDLTAQYF.

The chain has TRBV12-3 or TRBV12-4 and TRBJ1-2, with TRBD1 matching over 9 bases. V gave up 6 bases and J gave up 6 bases; unmatched junction bases: 8. The CDR3 contains 14 residues. CDR3 amino acids: CASRPTGGRDGYTF. For the CDR3, the DNA is TGTGCCAGCAGACCCACAGGGGGCCGAGATGGCTACACCTTC.

With respect to this clonotype: This clone may be a read error of a much larger clone one base away. This chain connects TRBV7-9 to TRBJ2-1, with TRBD2 as a possible D gene (6 bases). CDR1 is SEHNR, CDR2 FQNEAQ, per germline (reference sequence). The V end was cut by 0 bases, the J end by 10 bases, with 7 bases between. The CDR3 totals 12 residues. The CDR3 protein is CASSLASGEQFF. In DNA, the CDR3 is TGTGCCAGCAGCTTAGCTAGCGGAGAGCAGTTCTTC.

The chain joins TRBV6-1 to TRBJ1-5, with D tentatively TRBD1 (5 bases). Germline V lookup: CDR1 MNHNS, CDR2 SASEGT. V lost 4 bases to trimming and J lost 0 bases, with 13 bases between them. The CDR3 is 16 amino acids. The CDR3 coding sequence is TGTGCCAGCAGTGCCCCCCGGGGGTCTAGCAATCAGCCCCAGCATTTT. Its translation is CASSAPRGSSNQPQHF.

The chain is built from TRBV9 and TRBJ2-2, with 8 bases matching TRBD1. CDR1 is SGDLS, CDR2 YYNGEE, per germline. Trimming cost V 3 bases and J 10 bases; bases outside gene matches: 5. This CDR3 comprises 13 residues. This CDR3 is CASSDAQGEELFF. CDR3 nucleotides: TGTGCCAGCAGCGATGCACAGGGGGAGGAGCTGTTTTTT.

This clonotype was detected ten times or more. The V and J genes are TRBV29-1 and TRBJ2-1, with D possibly TRBD1 on 6 matching bases. The germline CDR1 and CDR2 sequences are SQVTM and ANQGSEA. The V gene lost 6 bases and the J gene lost 8 bases, with 11 bases spanning the gap. The CDR3 sequence is 11 residues long. This chain's CDR3 is CSVDRPDEQFF. The CDR3, as DNA: TGCAGCGTCGACAGGCCAGATGAGCAGTTCTTC.

This clonotype was counted between two and nine times. The CDR3 DNA reads TGTGCCAGCAGCCAAGACTGGGACAGGGGGAACACCATATATTTT. Translation gives CASSQDWDRGNTIYF. This chain links TRBV3-1 with TRBJ1-3, with TRBD1 matching 11 bases. V dropped 0 bases and J dropped 7; count of bases not matched to a gene: 2. The length of the CDR3 is 15 residues. Germline assignment: CDR1 LGHDT and CDR2 YNNKEL (reference sequence).

In this sample, this clonotype turned up many times. V gene TRBV4-2 combines with J gene TRBJ2-1, with 8 bases identical to TRBD1. V lost 1 base to trimming and J lost 15 bases; unmatched junction nucleotides: 5. Germline V gene data show CDR1 as LGHNA and CDR2 as YNFKEQ. The length of the CDR3 is 12 residues. Written as DNA, the CDR3 is TGTGCCAGCAGCCAAGGAAGGGACAGGTGGTTCTTC. Translated, it gives CASSQGRDRWFF.

This clonotype has ten or more counts. This chain joins TRBV20-1 and TRBJ2-1; a weak D match, TRBD1 (5 bases). The germline V gene has CDR1 DFQATT and CDR2 SNEGSKA (reference sequence). Trimming stripped 5 bases from V and 2 bases from J, with 13 bases between. This CDR3 is 14 amino acids long. CDR3 in amino acids: CSAQTAITYNEQFF. In nucleotides, the CDR3 is TGCAGTGCTCAGACAGCCATTACCTACAATGAGCAGTTCTTC.

Worth noting for this clonotype: A clone one base away is much larger, so this may be a read error. Here the CDR3 omits its conserved ending phenylalanine or tryptophan, so a read error is the likely source. The CDR3, as DNA: TGCGCCAGCAGCTTGGGAGGGACATACGGCTACACCGTC. Translated: CASSLGGTYGYTV. The chain is built from TRBV5-1 and TRBJ1-2; a weak D match, TRBD1 (6 bases). CDR1 is SGHRS, CDR2 YFSETQ, per germline. Between the trimmed V and J ends, which lost 0 bases and 8 bases, there was a span of 11 bases. This CDR3 has 13 amino acids.

This clonotype was observed at least ten times. The CDR3, as DNA: TGTGCCAGCAGCTTATCTTGGGACCAAACTAACCTAGCTATCACAGATACGCAGTATTTT. As protein: CASSLSWDQTNLAITDTQYF. This sequence joins TRBV7-9 and TRBJ2-3; the D call may be TRBD1 or TRBD2 (5 bases each). The CDR3 is made up of 20 amino acids. Germline CDR1 reads SEHNR; CDR2 reads FQNEAQ (reference sequence). Deletions cut 2 bases from V and 2 bases from J, with 26 bases between.